This T cell receptor (beta chain) was captured by sequencing in a study of T cells in Graves' hyperthyroidism and ophthalmopathy. The study left out patients who had uncontrolled infection, other autoimmune disease, pregnancy or lactation. On the basis of clinical symptoms, serum thyroxine and TRAb, thyroid ultrasound and orbital computed tomography, diagnoses were made. V was cut by 3 bases and J by 7 bases, with 6 bases left in between. The germline V gene has CDR1 MGHDK and CDR2 SYGVNS. This CDR3 is built from 11 residues. This clonotype has only a few counts. The antigen is undetermined. Amplification of TCR beta CDR3 regions used RNA as the template. The HTBI primer set was used in a first-round RT-PCR of the TCR CDR3. MiXCR was run by TCRdb on the multiplex PCR reads, yielding one entry per CDR3 protein. The data show over 350,000 distinct CDR3 sequences, approximately 14% seen once. Study-level results: Onset of ophthalmopathy came a median 6.5 months after the model predicted it. Through a model of 13 V-J features, ophthalmopathy was separated from stable hyperthyroidism.

The specimen was blood. This sequence joins TRBV25-1 and TRBJ1-1; the D is unclear. The receptor's source is a young man with Graves' ophthalmopathy. The CDR3 region has the DNA TGTGCCAGCAGTGACGGTTTTGAAGCTTTCTTT. Protein product: CASSDGFEAFF.